The TCR beta chain under discussion was sequenced for a study of cytomegalovirus exposure and HLA in healthy donors. Across the study: As released early, the data held roughly 85 million unique TCRs from HLA-typed donors. The study's findings and limits: It was taken for granted in presence/absence analyses that sequencing depth across donors was roughly uniform. Donor immune exposure was known only as CMV serostatus.

The CDR3 covers 12 residues. The germline CDR1 and CDR2 sequences are GTSNPN and SVGIG (reference sequence). V gave up 4 bases and J gave up 6 bases, with 12 bases separating them. PCR involved 60 Vbeta and 13 Jbeta primers. In the original workflow: Later, 80 million or so unique TCR beta chains were counted in an analysis, and roughly 11 million of them were shared. Assay: immunoSEQ multiplex PCR; the TCRdb copy retains only in-frame clones and omits some. V and J calls and clone size are those listed in that table; D and trimming were worked out from the DNA. The sample lists some 120,000 clones, 60% to 85% occurring once. Concerning this clone itself: Its antigen is not known.

The chain is built from TRBV30 and TRBJ1-1, with no clear D. Sequencing used PBMCs. The receptor was derived from a woman aged 40 to 55 in good health and CMV-seropositive. The CDR3 DNA reads TGTGCCTGGATGGAGGGAATCGCTGAAGCTTTCTTT. Translated: CAWMEGIAEAFF. The full variable domain, completed using reference TRBV30 and TRBJ1-1, is SQTIHQWPATLVQPVGSPLSLECTVEGTSNPNLYWYRQAAGRGLQLLFYSVGIGQISSEVPQNLSASRPQDRQFILSSKKLLLSDSGFYLCAWMEGIAEAFFGQGTRLTVV.